Many counts were recorded for the clone carrying this T cell receptor beta chain. Its specificity is unknown. The data derive from a study of early T cells in non-severe SARS-CoV-2 infection. On the study more broadly: RNA in bulk from unsorted whole blood was sequenced, and chains were unpaired. Whole-study results and caveats: Lookups in VDJdb leaned toward anti-spike CD8 responses and missed private and CD4 specificities.

As part of library construction, unique molecular identifiers were attached to individual cDNA molecules. Each CDR3 protein is one row after TCRdb ran MiXCR on the 5' RACE reads. Of 54,000 or so distinct CDR3 sequences listed, around 5.6% are singletons. Sequenced material: whole blood. The source is an adult who was a healthcare worker with PCR-confirmed SARS-CoV-2 infection or an uninfected control (not recorded which).

CDR3 in DNA: TGCGCCAGCAACGAGGGGGCCCCGGCGGACATTCAGTACTTC. Its translation is CASNEGAPADIQYF. The chain carries TRBV10-2 and TRBJ2-4, with TRBD1 identical over 7 bases. V was pared by 7 bases and J by 8 bases, with 11 bases of the junction left unmatched. The CDR3 consists of 14 residues. Germline CDR1 and CDR2: WSHSY and SAAADI.